This is a list of T cell receptor beta chains from one sample in a study of PD-1 blockade in classical Hodgkin lymphoma. The method was immunoSEQ multiplex PCR; TCRdb's version includes in-frame clones alone and lacks a portion of them. The repertoire has about 94,000 clones, nearly 90% of them found once; the top ten carry around 10%. The sample consisted of peripheral blood mononuclear cells (PBMCs), taken before the second cycle of nivolumab. These receptors were obtained from a human donor with classical Hodgkin lymphoma. The CDR3 runs from the conserved cysteine through the conserved F or W. A D gene is named only where the DNA matches it firmly. Expanded clones get a size class; other rows say once, few or many, or leave the size out.

size: .
V: TRBV5-5
D: .
J: TRBJ2-1
DNA: TGTGCCAGCGGCCTCGGGCTCTACAATGAGCAGTTCTTC
CDR3: CASGLGLYNEQFF

size: .
V: TRBV6-4
D: TRBD1
J: TRBJ1-5
DNA: TGTGCCAGCAGCGGACAGGGGGGTCAGCCCCAGCATTTT
CDR3: CASSGQGGQPQHF

size: .
V: TRBV19
D: .
J: TRBJ2-1
DNA: TGTGCCAGTAGTCGCAGGGGGACTAGACCCTACAATGAGCAGTTCTTC
CDR3: CASSRRGTRPYNEQFF

size: once
V: TRBV19
D: .
J: TRBJ2-7
DNA: TGTGCCAGTAGTGCACCGGGACCCTACGAGCAGTACTTC
CDR3: CASSAPGPYEQYF

size: .
V: TRBV28
D: .
J: TRBJ1-5
DNA: TGTGCCAGCAGTACAATCCAGGGCCTGCAGCCCCAGCATTTT
CDR3: CASSTIQGLQPQHF

size: .
V: TRBV18
D: TRBD2
J: TRBJ2-5
DNA: TGTGCCAGCTCACGAGGACTAGCGGGATCTGGGGAGACCCAGTACTTC
CDR3: CASSRGLAGSGETQYF

size: .
V: TRBV11-2
D: TRBD2
J: TRBJ2-5
DNA: TGTGCCAGCAGCTTCGGTAGCGGGGACCAAGAGACCCAGTACTTC
CDR3: CASSFGSGDQETQYF

size: .
V: TRBV5-1
D: TRBD2
J: TRBJ2-5
DNA: TGCGCCAGCAGCTTAGACGGACGGGAGGGCCAGTACTTC
CDR3: CASSLDGREGQYF

size: .
V: TRBV6-4
D: TRBD1
J: TRBJ1-4
DNA: TGTGCCAGGCTTCGAGATTGGGACAGCGGGAATGAAAAACTGTTTTTT
CDR3: CARLRDWDSGNEKLFF

size: .
V: TRBV7-2
D: .
J: TRBJ2-5
DNA: TGTGCCAGCAGCTTAGCCGGGGTTCTCGGGGAGACCCAGTACTTC
CDR3: CASSLAGVLGETQYF

size: .
V: TRBV29-1
D: .
J: TRBJ2-6
DNA: TGCAGCGTTGAAGTTGCAGGGGCCAACGTCCTGACTTTC
CDR3: CSVEVAGANVLTF

size: .
V: TRBV5-1
D: .
J: TRBJ2-1
DNA: TGCGCCAGCATCTCGGGGGTGGATGAGCAGTTCTTC
CDR3: CASISGVDEQFF

size: few
V: TRBV28
D: TRBD2
J: TRBJ2-7
DNA: TGTGCCAGCAGTTTAAGTGGGCGGGAGTACGGGCAGTACTTC
CDR3: CASSLSGREYGQYF

size: .
V: TRBV18
D: .
J: TRBJ1-4
DNA: TGTGCCAGCTCCCCTCCGGACCGAGAAAAACTGTTTTTT
CDR3: CASSPPDREKLFF

size: .
V: TRBV5-1
D: .
J: TRBJ1-5
DNA: TGCGCCAGCAGCCCTAGCGGAGGTTTGCAGCCCCAGCATTTT
CDR3: CASSPSGGLQPQHF

size: .
V: TRBV9
D: TRBD2
J: TRBJ2-7
DNA: TGTGCCAGCAGCGTAGGTCGGCAGGGAGGGTCCTACGAGCAGTACTTC
CDR3: CASSVGRQGGSYEQYF

size: once
V: TRBV7-9
D: .
J: TRBJ2-7
DNA: TGTGCCAGCAGCTTAGGACGGGCAGGGATCTACGAGCAGTACTTC
CDR3: CASSLGRAGIYEQYF

size: .
V: TRBV10-3
D: .
J: TRBJ2-7
DNA: TGTGCCATCAGTCCCGGGTCCGAGCAGTACTTC
CDR3: CAISPGSEQYF

size: once
V: TRBV19
D: TRBD1
J: TRBJ1-5
DNA: TGTGCCAGTAGTAGAATGGGGACAGGGGTTCAGCCCCAGCATTTT
CDR3: CASSRMGTGVQPQHF

size: .
V: TRBV18
D: .
J: TRBJ1-4
DNA: TGTGCCAGCTCTCCGAATTGGGGAACTAATGAAAAACTGTTTTTT
CDR3: CASSPNWGTNEKLFF

size: .
V: TRBV6-5
D: TRBD2
J: TRBJ2-3
DNA: TGTGCCAGCAGGGTGCTAGCGGGAGGGGTAGATACGCAGTATTTT
CDR3: CASRVLAGGVDTQYF